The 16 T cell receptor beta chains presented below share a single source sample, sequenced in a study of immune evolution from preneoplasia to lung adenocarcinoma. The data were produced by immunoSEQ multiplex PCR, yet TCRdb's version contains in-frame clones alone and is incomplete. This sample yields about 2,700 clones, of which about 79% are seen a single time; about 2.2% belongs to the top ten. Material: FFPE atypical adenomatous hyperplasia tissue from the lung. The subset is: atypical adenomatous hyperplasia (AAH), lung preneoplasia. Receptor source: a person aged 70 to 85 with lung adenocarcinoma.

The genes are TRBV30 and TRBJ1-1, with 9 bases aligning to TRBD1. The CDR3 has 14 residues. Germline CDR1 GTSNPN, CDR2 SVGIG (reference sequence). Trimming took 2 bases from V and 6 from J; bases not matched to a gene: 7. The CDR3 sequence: CAWSTGQGFSEAFF. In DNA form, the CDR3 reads TGTGCCTGGAGTACGGGACAGGGTTTTTCTGAAGCTTTCTTT.

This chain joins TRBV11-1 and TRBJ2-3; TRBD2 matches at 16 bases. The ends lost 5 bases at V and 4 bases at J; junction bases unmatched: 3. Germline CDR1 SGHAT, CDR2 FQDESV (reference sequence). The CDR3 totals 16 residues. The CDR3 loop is CASSPGLAGGPDTQYF. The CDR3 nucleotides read TGTGCCAGCAGCCCGGGACTAGCGGGAGGGCCAGATACGCAGTATTTT.

CDR3 sequence: CASSFGSSGEQYF. CDR3 sequence (DNA): TGCGCCAGCAGCTTTGGGAGTTCGGGAGAGCAGTACTTC. This chain links TRBV5-1 with TRBJ2-7, with D possibly TRBD2 on 5 matching bases. The V and J ends lost 2 bases and 7 bases respectively, with 13 bases between them. Germline V gene lookup returns CDR1 SGHRS and CDR2 YFSETQ. The CDR3 covers 13 residues.

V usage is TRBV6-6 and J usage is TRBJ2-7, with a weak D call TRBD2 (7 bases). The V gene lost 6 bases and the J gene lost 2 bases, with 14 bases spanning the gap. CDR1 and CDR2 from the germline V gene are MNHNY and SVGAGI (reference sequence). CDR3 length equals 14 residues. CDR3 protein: CASRLGGRAYEQYF. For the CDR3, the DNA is TGTGCCAGCAGGTTAGGGGGGAGGGCCTACGAGCAGTACTTC.

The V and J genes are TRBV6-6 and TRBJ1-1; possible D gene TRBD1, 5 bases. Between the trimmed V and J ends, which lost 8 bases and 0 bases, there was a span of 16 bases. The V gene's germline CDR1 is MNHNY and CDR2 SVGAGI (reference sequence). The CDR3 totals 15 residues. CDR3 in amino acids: CASLPGPPMNTEAFF. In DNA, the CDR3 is TGTGCCAGCCTCCCGGGACCGCCGATGAACACTGAAGCTTTCTTT.

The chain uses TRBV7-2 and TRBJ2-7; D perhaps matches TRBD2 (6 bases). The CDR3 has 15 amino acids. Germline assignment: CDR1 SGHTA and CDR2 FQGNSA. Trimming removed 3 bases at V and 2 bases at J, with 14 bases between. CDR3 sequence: CASSFQAGPTYEQYF. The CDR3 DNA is TGTGCCAGCAGCTTCCAAGCGGGTCCTACCTACGAGCAGTACTTC.

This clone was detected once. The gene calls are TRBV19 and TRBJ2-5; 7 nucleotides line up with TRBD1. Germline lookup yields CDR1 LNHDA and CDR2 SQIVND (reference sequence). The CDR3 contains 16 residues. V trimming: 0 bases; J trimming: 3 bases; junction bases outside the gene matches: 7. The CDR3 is CASSIDAGTAKETQYF. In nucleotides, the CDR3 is TGTGCCAGTAGTATAGATGCCGGGACAGCTAAAGAGACCCAGTACTTC.

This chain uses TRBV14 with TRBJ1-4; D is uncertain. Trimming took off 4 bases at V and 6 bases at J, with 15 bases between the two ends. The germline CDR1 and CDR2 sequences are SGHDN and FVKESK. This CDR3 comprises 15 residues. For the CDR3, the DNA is TGTGCCAGCAGCCCTCGTCTGGGCCTGGATGAAAAACTGTTTTTT. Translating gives CASSPRLGLDEKLFF.

Written as DNA, the CDR3 is TGTGCCAGCAGCTTGGACATAGAAGGCGAGCAGTTCTTC. It translates to CASSLDIEGEQFF. V and J are TRBV5-4 and TRBJ2-1, with D unclear. Germline V gene sequence: CDR1 SGHNT, CDR2 YYREEE (reference sequence). The CDR3 has 13 amino acids. V was clipped by 0 bases and J by 10 bases, with 11 bases between them. The entire variable domain, with the rest obtained from reference TRBV5-4 and TRBJ2-1, is as follows: ETGVTQSPTHLIKTRGQQVTLRCSSQSGHNTVSWYQQALGQGPQFIFQYYREEENGRGNFPPRFSGLQFPNYSSELNVNALELDDSALYLCASSLDIEGEQFFGPGTRLTVL.

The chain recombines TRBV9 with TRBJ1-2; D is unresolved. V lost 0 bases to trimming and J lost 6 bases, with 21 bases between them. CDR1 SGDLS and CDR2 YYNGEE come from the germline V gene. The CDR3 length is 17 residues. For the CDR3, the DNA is TGTGCCAGCAGCGTAGACCTGTGGAACACGGCTGAGCATGGCTACACCTTC. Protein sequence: CASSVDLWNTAEHGYTF.

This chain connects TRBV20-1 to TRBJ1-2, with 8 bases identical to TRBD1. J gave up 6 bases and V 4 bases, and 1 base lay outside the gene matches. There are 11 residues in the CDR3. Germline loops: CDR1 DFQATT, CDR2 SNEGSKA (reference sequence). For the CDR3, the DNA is TGCAGTGCTAAGACAGGGGATGGCTACACCTTC. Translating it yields CSAKTGDGYTF.

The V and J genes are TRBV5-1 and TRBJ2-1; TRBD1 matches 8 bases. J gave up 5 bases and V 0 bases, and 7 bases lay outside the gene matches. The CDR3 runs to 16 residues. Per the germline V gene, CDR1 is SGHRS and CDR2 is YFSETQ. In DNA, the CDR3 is TGCGCCAGCAGCTTGGGGACAGGGTCGGTAGACAATGAGCAGTTCTTC. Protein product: CASSLGTGSVDNEQFF.

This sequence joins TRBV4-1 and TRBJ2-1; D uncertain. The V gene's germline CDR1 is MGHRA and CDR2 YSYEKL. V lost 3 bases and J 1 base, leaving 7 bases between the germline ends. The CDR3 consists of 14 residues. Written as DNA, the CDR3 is TGCGCCAGCAGCCAGCCCCCTTCCTACAATGAGCAGTTCTTC. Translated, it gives CASSQPPSYNEQFF.

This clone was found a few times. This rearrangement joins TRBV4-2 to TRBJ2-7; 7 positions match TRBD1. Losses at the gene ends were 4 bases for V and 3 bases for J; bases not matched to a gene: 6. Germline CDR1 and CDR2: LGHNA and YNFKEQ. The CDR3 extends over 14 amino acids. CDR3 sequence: CASSLLGQLYEQYF. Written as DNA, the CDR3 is TGTGCCAGCAGCCTCCTGGGACAGCTCTACGAGCAGTACTTC.

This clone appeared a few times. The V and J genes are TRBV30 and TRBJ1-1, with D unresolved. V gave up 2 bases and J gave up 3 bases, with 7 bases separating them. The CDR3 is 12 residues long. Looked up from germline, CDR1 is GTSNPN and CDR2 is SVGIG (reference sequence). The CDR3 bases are TGTGCCTGGAGTCCTCAAGACACTGAAGCTTTCTTT. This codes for CAWSPQDTEAFF.

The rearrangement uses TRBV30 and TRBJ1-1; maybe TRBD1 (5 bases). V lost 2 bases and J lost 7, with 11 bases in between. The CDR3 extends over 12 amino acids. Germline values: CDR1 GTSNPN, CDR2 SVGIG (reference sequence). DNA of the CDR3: TGTGCCTGGAGTAATCAGGGAAGTGAAGCTTTCTTT. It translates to CAWSNQGSEAFF. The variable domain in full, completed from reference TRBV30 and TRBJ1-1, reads SQTIHQWPATLVQPVGSPLSLECTVEGTSNPNLYWYRQAAGRGLQLLFYSVGIGQISSEVPQNLSASRPQDRQFILSSKKLLLSDSGFYLCAWSNQGSEAFFGQGTRLTVV.